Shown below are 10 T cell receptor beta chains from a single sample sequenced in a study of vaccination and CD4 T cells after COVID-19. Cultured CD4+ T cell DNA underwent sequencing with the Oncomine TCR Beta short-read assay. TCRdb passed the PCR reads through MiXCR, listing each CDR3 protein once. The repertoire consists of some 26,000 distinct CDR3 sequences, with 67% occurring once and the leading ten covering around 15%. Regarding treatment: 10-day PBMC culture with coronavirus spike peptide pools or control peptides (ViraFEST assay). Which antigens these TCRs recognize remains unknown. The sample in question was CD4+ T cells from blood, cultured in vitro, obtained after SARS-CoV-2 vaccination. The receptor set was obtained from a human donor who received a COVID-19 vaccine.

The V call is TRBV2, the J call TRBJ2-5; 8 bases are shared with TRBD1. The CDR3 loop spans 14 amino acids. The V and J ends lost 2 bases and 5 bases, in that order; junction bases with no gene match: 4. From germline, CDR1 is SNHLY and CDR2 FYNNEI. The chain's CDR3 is CASSEPRGRETQYF. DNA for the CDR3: TGTGCCAGCAGTGAACCCAGGGGGCGGGAGACCCAGTACTTC.

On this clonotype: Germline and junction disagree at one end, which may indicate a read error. For the CDR3, the DNA is TGTGCCAGCAGCTTGGCCGCGACAGGGAGCAATCAGCCCCAGCATTTT. The encoded protein is CASSLAATGSNQPQHF. The J gene is TRBJ1-5, the V gene TRBV5-3; TRBD1 matches 7 bases. TRBV5-3 is classed as an ORF, of uncertain function. The CDR3 runs to 16 residues.

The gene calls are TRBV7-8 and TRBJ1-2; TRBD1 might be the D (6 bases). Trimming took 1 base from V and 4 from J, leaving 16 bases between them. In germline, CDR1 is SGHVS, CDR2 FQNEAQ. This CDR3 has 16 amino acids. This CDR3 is CASSLENRENSYGYTF. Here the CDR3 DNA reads TGTGCCAGCAGCTTAGAAAACAGGGAAAATAGCTATGGCTACACCTTC.

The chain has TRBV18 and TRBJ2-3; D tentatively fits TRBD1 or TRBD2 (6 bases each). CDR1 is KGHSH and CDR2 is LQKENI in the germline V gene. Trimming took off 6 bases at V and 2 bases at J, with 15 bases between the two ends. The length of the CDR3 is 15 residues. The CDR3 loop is CASSTPRGVTDTQYF. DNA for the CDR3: TGTGCCAGCTCGACGCCGAGGGGGGTCACAGATACGCAGTATTTT.

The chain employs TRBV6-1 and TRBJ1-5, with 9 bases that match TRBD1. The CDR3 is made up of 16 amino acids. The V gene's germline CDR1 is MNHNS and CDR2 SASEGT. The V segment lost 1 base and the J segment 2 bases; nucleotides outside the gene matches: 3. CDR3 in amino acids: CASSEGRTGGNQPQHF. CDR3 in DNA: TGTGCCAGCAGTGAAGGAAGGACAGGGGGCAATCAGCCCCAGCATTTT.

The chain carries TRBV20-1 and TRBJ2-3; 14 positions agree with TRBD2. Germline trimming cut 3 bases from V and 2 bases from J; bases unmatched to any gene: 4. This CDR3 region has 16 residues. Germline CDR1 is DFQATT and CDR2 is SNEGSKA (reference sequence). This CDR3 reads CSARTSGGGITDTQYF. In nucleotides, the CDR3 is TGCAGTGCTAGGACTAGCGGGGGGGGCATCACAGATACGCAGTATTTT.

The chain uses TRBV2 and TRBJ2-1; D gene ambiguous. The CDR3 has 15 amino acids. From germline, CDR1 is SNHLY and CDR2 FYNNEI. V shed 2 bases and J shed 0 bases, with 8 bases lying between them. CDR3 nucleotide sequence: TGTGCCAGCAGTGAAATAATAGGCTCCTACAATGAGCAGTTCTTC. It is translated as CASSEIIGSYNEQFF. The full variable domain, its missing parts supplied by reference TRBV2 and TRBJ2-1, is EPEVTQTPSHQVTQMGQEVILRCVPISNHLYFYWYRQILGQKVEFLVSFYNNEISEKSEIFDDQFSVERPDGSNFTLKIRSTKLEDSAMYFCASSEIIGSYNEQFFGPGTRLTVL.

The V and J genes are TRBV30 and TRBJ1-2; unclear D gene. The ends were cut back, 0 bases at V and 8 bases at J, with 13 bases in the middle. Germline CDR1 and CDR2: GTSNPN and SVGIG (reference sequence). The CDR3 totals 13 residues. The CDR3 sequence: CAWSVKLGLGYTF. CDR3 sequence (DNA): TGTGCCTGGAGTGTAAAGTTGGGGTTGGGCTACACCTTC.

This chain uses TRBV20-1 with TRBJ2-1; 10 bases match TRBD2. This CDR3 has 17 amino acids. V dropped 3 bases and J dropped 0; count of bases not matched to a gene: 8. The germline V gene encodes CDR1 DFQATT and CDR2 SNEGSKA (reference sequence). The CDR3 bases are TGCAGTGCTAGGGTCCCCCCTAGCGGGGGCTCCTACAATGAGCAGTTCTTC. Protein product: CSARVPPSGGSYNEQFF.

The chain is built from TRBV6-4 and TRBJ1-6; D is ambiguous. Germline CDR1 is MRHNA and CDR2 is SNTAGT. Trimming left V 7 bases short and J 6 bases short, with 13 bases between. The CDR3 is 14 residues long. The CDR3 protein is CASTMVHGNSPLHF. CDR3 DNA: TGTGCCAGCACTATGGTCCATGGTAATTCACCCCTCCACTTT.